Following are 10 T cell receptor beta chains from one sample sequenced in a study of beta chain features in type 1 diabetes. Isolated RNA was reverse transcribed in full, so expressed TCRB transcripts were sequenced. Data came from immunoSEQ multiplex PCR; TCRdb stores just in-frame clones and leaves some out. The table has 400,000 to 500,000 clones, around 13% seen once; the top ten hold about 0.04%. The specimen sequenced was naive CD4+ T cells from blood. The source is a man aged 25-45 years in good health.

In its sample, this clone was seen a few times. Within the sample, other DNA sequences also encode this same CDR3. The CDR3 DNA sequence: TGTGCCAGCAGCGTGAGCGGCAACTCTGGAAACACCATATATTTT. This encodes CASSVSGNSGNTIYF. The V and J genes are TRBV9 and TRBJ1-3; D remains unclear. From germline, CDR1 is SGDLS and CDR2 YYNGEE. V was trimmed by 2 bases and J by 0 bases, leaving 9 bases between them. The CDR3 extends over 15 amino acids.

The chain links TRBV15 to TRBJ2-7, with 7 positions matching TRBD1. With V trimmed by 3 bases and J by 2 bases, 4 bases remained unmatched. CDR3 length: 14 amino acids. Germline values: CDR1 LNHNV, CDR2 YYDKDF (reference sequence). The CDR3 DNA reads as TGTGCCACCAGCAGGCCGGGACAGACCTACGAGCAGTACTTC. It codes for CATSRPGQTYEQYF.

This chain connects TRBV27 to TRBJ1-2; D is undetermined. The ends were cut back, 0 bases at V and 8 bases at J, with 13 bases in the middle. CDR1 MNHEY and CDR2 SMNVEV come from the germline V gene (reference sequence). The CDR3 sequence is 14 residues long. CDR3 residues: CASSLSFAPSGYTF. The CDR3 DNA is TGTGCCAGCAGTTTATCGTTTGCCCCGTCCGGCTACACCTTC.

J is TRBJ2-7 and V is TRBV6-5; no firm D call. Germline CDR1 reads MNHEY; CDR2 reads SVGAGI. This CDR3 contains 11 residues. Trimming shortened V by 5 bases and J by 4 bases, and 6 bases separated the two germline ends. The CDR3 region is CASSLTYEQYV. DNA of the CDR3: TGTGCCAGCAGTCTAACATACGAGCAGTACGTC.

This clone was observed a few times. The chain uses TRBV6-5 and TRBJ2-7; 8 nucleotides match TRBD1. The CDR3 is 14 amino acids. V shed 5 bases, J shed 3 bases, and the junction held 6 bases outside the gene matches. Germline V gene lookup returns CDR1 MNHEY and CDR2 SVGAGI. CDR3 bases: TGTGCCAGCAGTCCTGCGGACAGGGACTACGAGCAGTACGTC. As protein: CASSPADRDYEQYV.

A few counts support this clone. V and J are TRBV29-1 and TRBJ1-2; TRBD1 matches at 8 bases. V was clipped by 7 bases and J by 2 bases; unmatched bases: 3. The CDR3 runs 12 residues. The germline V gene encodes CDR1 SQVTM and CDR2 ANQGSEA. CDR3 sequence reads: CSAWTGNYGYTF. The CDR3 DNA reads as TGCAGCGCATGGACAGGGAACTATGGCTACACCTTC.

V gene TRBV6-6 combines with J gene TRBJ2-1, with D possibly TRBD1 on 5 matching bases. CDR3 size: 11 residues. Germline values: CDR1 MNHNY, CDR2 SVGAGI (reference sequence). The V end was cut by 0 bases, the J end by 13 bases, with 7 bases between. CDR3 nucleotides: TGTGCCAGCAGTTACTCCAGGGTCCAGTTCTTC. Its protein product is CASSYSRVQFF.

The J gene is TRBJ1-2, the V gene TRBV7-2, with a weak D call TRBD1 (6 bases). The CDR3 spans 17 residues. From germline, CDR1 is SGHTA and CDR2 FQGNSA. Trimming shortened V by 2 bases and J by 4 bases, and 20 bases separated the two germline ends. The CDR3 region is CASSLSRQGPSGYGYTF. For the CDR3, the DNA is TGTGCCAGCAGCTTATCGAGGCAGGGGCCGTCCGGCTATGGCTACACCTTC.

This clone occurred a few times. The chain couples TRBV21-1 to TRBJ2-1; the table's D gene call, TRBD1, was not cross checked with the DNA. TRBV21-1 is a listed pseudogene. This CDR3 is 13 amino acids long. This CDR3 is CASSKAGFDEQFF. CDR3 bases: TGTGCCAGCAGCAAGGCAGGGTTCGATGAGCAGTTCTTC.

V is TRBV15 and J is TRBJ1-2; D unresolved. The CDR3 covers 17 residues. V gave up 0 bases and J gave up 4 bases, with 18 bases separating them. The germline gives CDR1 LNHNV, CDR2 YYDKDF (reference sequence). The CDR3 region is CATSRDSEGLALYGYTF. The CDR3 DNA reads as TGTGCCACCAGCAGAGATTCGGAGGGATTGGCCCTCTATGGCTACACCTTC.